This T cell receptor beta chain was found in a study of blood T cell repertoires in COVID-19 (dated by TCRdb to about 2020). Study-level background: Collaborator samples came from the United States, Italy and Spain and covered acute and convalescent phases of COVID-19. The prospective study material was composed of cDNA or gDNA derived from T cells, B-cell-depleted T cells, or PBMCs. Subjects who had been exposed to COVID-19, were actively infected with it, or had recovered from it provided the deeply sampled blood TCRbeta repertoires that made up the dataset. The repertoires were released in a freely available public database meant as a resource for research on the immune response to SARS-CoV-2. Samples came from the ongoing ImmuneRACE study (first 160 participants) plus 1,254 subjects from 6 global collaborators. Sample metadata almost always included a de-identified subject ID, COVID-19 status, age in years and sex. Where available, HLA class I and class II types were taken from metadata supplied by the sample provider and were not determined by assay-based typing. Overall study results and their limits: The quantity of clinical and demographic metadata differed by source and by participant and was supplied without curation.

About this clone itself: The antigen it recognizes is unknown. One base away there is no much larger clone; base qualities are not given.

There are 16 amino acids in the CDR3, from cysteine to phenylalanine inclusive. Of the read, only the CDR3 DNA is kept; its 48 bases are in frame from base 1. Taken from the germline V gene (reference sequence), the CDR1 and CDR2 loops are LNHNV and YYDKDF. Trimming removed 4 bases from V and 5 bases from J; the gene matches leave 10 bases unexplained. TCRbeta CDR3 regions were amplified from genomic DNA by means of the immunoSEQ Assay, a bias-controlled multiplex PCR. Per the original workflow: Nucleated cell counts per sample were estimated from amplification of reference gene primers within the assay. To quantify the absolute abundance of each unique TCRbeta CDR3 rearrangement, sequence reads were collapsed and filtered. For each sample, productive Simpson clonality was calculated as the square root of Simpson's diversity index over productive rearrangements. TCRdb obtained this table from immuneACCESS and retained in-frame rearrangements with V and J assigned. These tables miss some clones; where compared with another copy, unresolved V genes account for less than half of the shortfall, and the remainder is unexplained. V and J calls and clone size follow that table, whereas D and trimming were derived from the DNA. The table for this sample lists about 74,000 clones; 85% to 95% of them were counted only once. Clones ranked in the top ten supply 4.8% of the sample.

Each collaborating institution followed its own protocols to collect whole blood in K2EDTA tubes. For TCRbeta analysis, collaborator samples were shipped as frozen whole blood, as isolated PBMCs, or as DNA extracted from either sample type. Input material: peripheral blood. This sequence uses TRBV15 and TRBJ2-1, with 8 bases in between that match TRBD2. This TCR was sampled from a woman in her fifties or sixties with active COVID-19. At the DNA level, the sequence is TGTGCCACCAGCAACGGGCGGGGGGTCCAGGACAATGAGCAGTTCTTC. Translated, this gives CATSNGRGVQDNEQFF.